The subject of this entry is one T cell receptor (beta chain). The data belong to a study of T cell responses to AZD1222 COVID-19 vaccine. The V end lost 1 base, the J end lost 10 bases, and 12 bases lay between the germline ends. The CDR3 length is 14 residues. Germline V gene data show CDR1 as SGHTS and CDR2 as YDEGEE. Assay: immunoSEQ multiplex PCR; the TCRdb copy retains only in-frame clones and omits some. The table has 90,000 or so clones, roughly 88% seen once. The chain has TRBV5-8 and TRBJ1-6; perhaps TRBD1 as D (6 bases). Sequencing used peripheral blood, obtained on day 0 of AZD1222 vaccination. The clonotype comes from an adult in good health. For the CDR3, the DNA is TGTGCCAGCAGCTTGCCACAGGGAGGCTCACCCCTCCACTTT. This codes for CASSLPQGGSPLHF.